This TCR beta chain was recovered during a study of cytomegalovirus exposure and HLA in healthy donors. Broader study findings: CMV serostatus was the only recorded immune exposure for donors. In an earlier analysis, in roughly 580 donors, most V segments appeared productive either ~87% or ~30% of the time. It was likely that a cluster of highly shared sequence variants was a sequencing artifact.

V lost 4 bases and J lost 5; bases outside the gene matches: 3. The CDR3 sequence is 15 residues long. Per the germline V gene, CDR1 is MDHEN and CDR2 is SYDVKM. The study ran its PCR with 60 Vbeta and 13 Jbeta primers. Using immunoSEQ multiplex PCR, the repertoire was profiled, and TCRdb retains in-frame clones only, with some absent. The table lists roughly 120,000 clones, 77% of them singletons. Comments on this clone: Its matching antigen is unknown.

Sequencing used PBMCs. This clonotype was obtained from a woman aged 40 to 55 in good health and CMV-seropositive. The V gene is TRBV28, the J gene TRBJ2-3; 13 bases fit TRBD2. Here the CDR3 DNA reads TGTGCCAGCAGTTGGACTAGCGGGAGTCTAGATACGCAGTATTTT. It yields the protein CASSWTSGSLDTQYF.